This T cell receptor beta chain came from a study of vaccination and CD4 T cells after COVID-19. Oncomine TCR Beta short-read sequencing was applied to DNA from cultured CD4+ T cells. In TCRdb, the PCR reads were re-called with MiXCR into one record per CDR3 protein. Among about 11,000 distinct CDR3 sequences listed, over 65% were seen once. Germline V gene lookup returns CDR1 SGHVS and CDR2 FNYEAQ. V dropped 3 bases and J dropped 2 bases, with 14 bases sitting between them. This CDR3 comprises 15 residues. Comments on this clonotype: Its specificity is unknown.

Sample treatment: approximately 9-day PBMC culture with coronavirus spike peptide pools or control peptides (ViraFEST assay). This receptor was taken from a human donor who had recovered from COVID-19. This chain joins TRBV7-6 and TRBJ2-7, with TRBD2 as a possible D gene (6 bases). The sequenced sample consisted of CD4+ T cells from blood, cultured in vitro. Here the CDR3 reads CASSFGTGLTYEQYF. CDR3 DNA: TGTGCCAGCAGCTTTGGCACAGGACTAACCTACGAGCAGTACTTC.